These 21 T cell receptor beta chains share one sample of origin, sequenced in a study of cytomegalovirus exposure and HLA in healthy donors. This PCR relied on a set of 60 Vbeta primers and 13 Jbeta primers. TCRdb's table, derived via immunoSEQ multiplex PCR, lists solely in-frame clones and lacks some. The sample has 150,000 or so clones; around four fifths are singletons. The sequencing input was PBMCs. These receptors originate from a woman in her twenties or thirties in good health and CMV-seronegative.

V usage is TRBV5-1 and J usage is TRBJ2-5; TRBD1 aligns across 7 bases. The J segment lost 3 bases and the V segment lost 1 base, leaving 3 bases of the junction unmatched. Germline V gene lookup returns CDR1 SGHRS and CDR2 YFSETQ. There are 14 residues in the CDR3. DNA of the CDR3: TGCGCCAGCAGCTTGAAGGGGACAGAAGAGACCCAGTACTTC. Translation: CASSLKGTEETQYF.

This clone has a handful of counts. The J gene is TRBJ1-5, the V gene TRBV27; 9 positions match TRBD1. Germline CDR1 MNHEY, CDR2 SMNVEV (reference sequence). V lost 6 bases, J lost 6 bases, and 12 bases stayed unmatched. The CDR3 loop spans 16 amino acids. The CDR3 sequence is CASSSLGTGSFQPQHF. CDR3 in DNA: TGTGCCAGCAGCTCCCTGGGGACAGGGAGTTTTCAGCCCCAGCATTTT.

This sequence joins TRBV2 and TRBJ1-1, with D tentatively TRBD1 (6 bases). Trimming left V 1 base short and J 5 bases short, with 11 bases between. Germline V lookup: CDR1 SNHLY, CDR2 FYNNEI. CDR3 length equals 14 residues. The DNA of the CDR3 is TGTGCCAGCAGTGAAGAACAGGGCTGGACTGAAGCTTTCTTT. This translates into CASSEEQGWTEAFF.

The CDR3, as DNA: TGTGCCAGCAGTGAATGGCCAACAACTAATGAAAAACTGTTTTTT. It encodes CASSEWPTTNEKLFF. The chain joins TRBV6-1 to TRBJ1-4, with D unclear. Trimming removed 2 bases from V and 0 bases from J, with 7 bases in between. The CDR3 spans 15 residues. Germline CDR1 reads MNHNS; CDR2 reads SASEGT.

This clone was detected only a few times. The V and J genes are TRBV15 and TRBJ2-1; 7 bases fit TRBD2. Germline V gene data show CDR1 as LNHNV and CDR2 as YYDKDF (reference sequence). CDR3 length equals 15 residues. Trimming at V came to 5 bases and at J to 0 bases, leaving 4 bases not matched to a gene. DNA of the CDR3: TGTGCCACCAGCTTCGGGGGGTACTCCTACAATGAGCAGTTCTTC. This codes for CATSFGGYSYNEQFF.

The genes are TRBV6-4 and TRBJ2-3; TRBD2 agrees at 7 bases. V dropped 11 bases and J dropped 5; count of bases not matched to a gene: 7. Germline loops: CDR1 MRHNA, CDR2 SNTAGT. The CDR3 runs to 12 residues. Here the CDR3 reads CAPKRGKDTQYF. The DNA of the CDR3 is TGTGCCCCCAAGCGGGGTAAAGATACGCAGTATTTT.

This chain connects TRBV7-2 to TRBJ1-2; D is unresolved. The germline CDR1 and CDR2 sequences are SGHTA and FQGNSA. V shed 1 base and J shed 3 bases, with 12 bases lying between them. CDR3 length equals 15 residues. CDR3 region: CASSLVAGTDYGYTF. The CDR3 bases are TGTGCCAGCAGCTTAGTGGCGGGTACCGACTATGGCTACACCTTC.

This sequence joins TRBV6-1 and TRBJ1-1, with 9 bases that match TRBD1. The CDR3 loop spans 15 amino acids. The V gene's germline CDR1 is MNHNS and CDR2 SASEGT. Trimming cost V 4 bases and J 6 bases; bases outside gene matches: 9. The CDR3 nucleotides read TGTGCCAGCAGTGGTCCCGGGACAGGGACGGCTGAAGCTTTCTTT. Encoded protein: CASSGPGTGTAEAFF.

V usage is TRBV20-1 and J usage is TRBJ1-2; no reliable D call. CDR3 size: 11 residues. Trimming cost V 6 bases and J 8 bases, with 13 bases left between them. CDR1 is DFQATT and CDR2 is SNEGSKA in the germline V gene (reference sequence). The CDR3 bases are TGCAGTGCCCCTGACAACTGGGGCTACACCTTC. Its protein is CSAPDNWGYTF.

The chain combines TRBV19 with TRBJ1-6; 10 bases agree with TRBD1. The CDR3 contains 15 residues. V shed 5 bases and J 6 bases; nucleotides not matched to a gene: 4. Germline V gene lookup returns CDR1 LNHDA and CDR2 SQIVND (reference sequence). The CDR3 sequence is CASSPRDRGNSPLHF. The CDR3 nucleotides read TGTGCCAGTAGTCCACGGGACAGGGGTAATTCACCCCTCCACTTT.

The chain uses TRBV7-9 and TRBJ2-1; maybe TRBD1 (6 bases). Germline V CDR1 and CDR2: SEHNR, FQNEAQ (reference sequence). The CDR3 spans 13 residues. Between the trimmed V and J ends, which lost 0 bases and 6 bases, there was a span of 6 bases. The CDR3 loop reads CASSLAGGNEQFF. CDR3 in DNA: TGTGCCAGCAGCTTAGCAGGGGGCAATGAGCAGTTCTTC.

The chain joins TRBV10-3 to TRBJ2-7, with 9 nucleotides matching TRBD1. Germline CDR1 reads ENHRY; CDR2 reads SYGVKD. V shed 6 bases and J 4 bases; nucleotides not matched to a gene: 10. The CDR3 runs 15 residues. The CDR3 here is CAIRGTGGRSYEQYF. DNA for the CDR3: TGTGCCATCAGAGGTACAGGGGGCCGATCGTACGAGCAGTACTTC.

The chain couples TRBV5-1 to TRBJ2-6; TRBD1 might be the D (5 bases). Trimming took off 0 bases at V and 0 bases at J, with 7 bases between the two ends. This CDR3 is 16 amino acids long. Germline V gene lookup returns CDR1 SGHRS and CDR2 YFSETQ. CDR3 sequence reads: CASSLDQGSGANVLTF. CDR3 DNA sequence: TGCGCCAGCAGCTTGGACCAGGGCTCTGGGGCCAACGTCCTGACTTTC.

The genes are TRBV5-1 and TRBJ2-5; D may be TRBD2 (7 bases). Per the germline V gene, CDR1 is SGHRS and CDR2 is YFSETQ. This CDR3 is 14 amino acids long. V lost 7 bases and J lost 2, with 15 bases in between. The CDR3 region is CASQRGDNQETQYF. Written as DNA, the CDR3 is TGCGCCAGCCAACGGGGGGACAATCAAGAGACCCAGTACTTC.

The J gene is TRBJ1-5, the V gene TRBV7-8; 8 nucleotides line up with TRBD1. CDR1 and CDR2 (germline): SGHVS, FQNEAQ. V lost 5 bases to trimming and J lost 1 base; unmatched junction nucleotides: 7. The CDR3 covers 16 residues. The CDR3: CASSRKGQDSNQPQHF. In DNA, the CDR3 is TGTGCCAGCAGCCGGAAGGGACAGGACAGCAATCAGCCCCAGCATTTT.

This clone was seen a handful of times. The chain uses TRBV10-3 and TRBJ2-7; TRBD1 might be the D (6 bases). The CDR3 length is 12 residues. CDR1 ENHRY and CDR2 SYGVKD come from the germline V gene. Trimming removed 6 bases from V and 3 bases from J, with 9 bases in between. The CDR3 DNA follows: TGTGCCATCAGCCGGGACAACTACGAGCAGTACTTC. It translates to CAISRDNYEQYF.

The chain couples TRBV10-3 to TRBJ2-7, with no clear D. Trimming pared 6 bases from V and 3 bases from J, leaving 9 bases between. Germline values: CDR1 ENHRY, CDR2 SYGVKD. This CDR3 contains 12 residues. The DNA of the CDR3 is TGTGCCATCAGGCCCCCCGGCTACGAGCAGTACTTC. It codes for CAIRPPGYEQYF.

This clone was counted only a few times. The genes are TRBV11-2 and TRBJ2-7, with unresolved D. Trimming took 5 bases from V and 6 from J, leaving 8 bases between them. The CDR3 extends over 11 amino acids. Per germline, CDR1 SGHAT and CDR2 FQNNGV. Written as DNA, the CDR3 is TGTGCCAGCAGCATACAGAGCGAGCAGTACTTC. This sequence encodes CASSIQSEQYF.

The CDR3 sequence: CAISEPTGRYHIQYF. The CDR3 nucleotides read TGTGCCATCAGTGAACCGACAGGGAGGTATCACATTCAGTACTTC. The chain has TRBV10-3 and TRBJ2-4; D might be TRBD1 (7 bases). Germline values: CDR1 ENHRY, CDR2 SYGVKD. Trimming cost V 3 bases and J 8 bases, with 17 bases left between them. The CDR3 has 15 amino acids.

The DNA of the CDR3 is TGTGCCAGCAGTGTCATAGGGACTCCAGATACGCAGTATTTT. Encoded protein: CASSVIGTPDTQYF. The chain is built from TRBV2 and TRBJ2-3; D might be TRBD2 (6 bases). The ends were cut back, 4 bases at V and 4 bases at J, with 12 bases in the middle. Germline CDR1 reads SNHLY; CDR2 reads FYNNEI. This CDR3 region has 14 residues.

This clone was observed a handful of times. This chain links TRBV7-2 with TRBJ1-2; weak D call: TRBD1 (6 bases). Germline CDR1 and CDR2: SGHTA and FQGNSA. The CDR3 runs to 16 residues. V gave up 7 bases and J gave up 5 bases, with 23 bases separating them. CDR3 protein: CASTRRWAGDSYGYTF. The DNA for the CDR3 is TGTGCCAGCACCCGTCGTTGGGCAGGGGATTCTTATGGCTACACCTTC.